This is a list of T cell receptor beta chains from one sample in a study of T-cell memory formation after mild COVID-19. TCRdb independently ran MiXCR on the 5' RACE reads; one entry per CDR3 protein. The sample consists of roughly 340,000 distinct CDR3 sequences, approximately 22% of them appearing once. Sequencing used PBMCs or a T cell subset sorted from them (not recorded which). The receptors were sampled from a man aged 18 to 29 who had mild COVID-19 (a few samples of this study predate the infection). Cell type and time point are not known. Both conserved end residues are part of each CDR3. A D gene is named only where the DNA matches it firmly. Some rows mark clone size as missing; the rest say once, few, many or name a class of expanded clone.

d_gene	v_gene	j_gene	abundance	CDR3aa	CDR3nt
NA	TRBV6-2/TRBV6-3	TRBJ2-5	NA	CASSYDGFQETQYF	TGTGCCAGCAGTTACGATGGCTTCCAGGAGACCCAGTACTTC
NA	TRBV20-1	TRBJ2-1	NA	CSARRPSGNEQFF	TGCAGTGCCCGCCGGCCCTCGGGAAATGAGCAGTTCTTC
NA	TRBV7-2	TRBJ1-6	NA	CASSSQGYNSPLHF	TGTGCCAGCAGCTCACAGGGATATAATTCACCCCTCCACTTT
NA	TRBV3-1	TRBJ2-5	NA	CASRRGKETQHF	TGTGCCAGCAGGCGGGGAAAAGAGACCCAGCACTTC
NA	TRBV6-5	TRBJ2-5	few	CASSYSNPAGGIKETQYF	TGTGCCAGCAGTTACTCGAATCCGGCAGGGGGGATTAAGGAGACCCAGTACTTC
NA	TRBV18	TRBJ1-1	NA	CASSPNVGGNTEAFF	TGTGCCAGCTCACCTAATGTGGGGGGGAACACTGAAGCTTTCTTT
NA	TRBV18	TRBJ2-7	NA	CASSILQGEQYF	TGTGCCAGCTCAATACTTCAAGGGGAGCAGTACTTC
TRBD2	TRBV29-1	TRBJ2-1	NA	CSVVRRTSNEQFF	TGCAGCGTTGTACGTAGGACTAGCAATGAGCAGTTCTTC
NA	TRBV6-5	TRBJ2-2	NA	CAGADPNTGELFF	TGTGCCGGGGCAGACCCGAACACCGGGGAGCTGTTTTTT
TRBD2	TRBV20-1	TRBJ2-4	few	CSARDWRERGLAKNIQYF	TGCAGTGCTAGAGATTGGAGAGAGCGGGGCTTAGCCAAAAACATTCAGTACTTC
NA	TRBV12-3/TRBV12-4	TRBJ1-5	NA	CASSLSGNNQPQHF	TGTGCCAGCAGCTTGTCAGGGAACAATCAGCCCCAGCATTTT
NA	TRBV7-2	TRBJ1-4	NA	CASSSWTNVEKLFF	TGTGCCAGCAGCTCGTGGACTAACGTAGAAAAACTGTTTTTT
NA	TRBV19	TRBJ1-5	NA	CASSIAWGNQPQHF	TGTGCCAGTAGTATAGCCTGGGGCAATCAGCCCCAGCATTTT
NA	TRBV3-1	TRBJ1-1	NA	CASSQWGGRPNTEAFF	TGTGCCAGCAGCCAATGGGGGGGACGGCCGAACACTGAAGCTTTCTTT
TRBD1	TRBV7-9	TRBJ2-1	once	CASSLGSQGARNEQFF	TGTGCCAGCAGCTTAGGTTCACAGGGGGCGCGCAATGAGCAGTTCTTC
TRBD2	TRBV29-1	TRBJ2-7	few	CSVTSGGTGEQYF	TGCAGCGTCACTAGCGGGGGAACTGGCGAGCAGTACTTC
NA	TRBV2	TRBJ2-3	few	CASSEGSRSTDTQYF	TGTGCCAGCAGTGAAGGGAGTCGGAGCACAGATACGCAGTATTTT
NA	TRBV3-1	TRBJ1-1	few	CASSRLGTEAFF	TGTGCCAGCAGCCGATTAGGTACTGAAGCTTTCTTT
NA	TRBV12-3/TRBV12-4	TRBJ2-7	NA	CASRATGTYEQYF	TGTGCCAGCAGAGCGACAGGCACCTACGAGCAGTACTTC
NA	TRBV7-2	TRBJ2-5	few	CASSPNPGLLETQYF	TGTGCCAGCAGCCCAAATCCGGGACTTCTGGAGACCCAGTACTTC
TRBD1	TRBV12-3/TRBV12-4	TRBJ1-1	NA	CASSSPGTGRTEAFF	TGTGCCAGCAGTTCCCCAGGGACAGGGCGGACTGAAGCTTTCTTT
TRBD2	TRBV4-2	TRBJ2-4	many	CASSQGAAGDIQYF	TGTGCCAGCAGCCAAGGGGCAGCGGGAGACATTCAGTACTTC